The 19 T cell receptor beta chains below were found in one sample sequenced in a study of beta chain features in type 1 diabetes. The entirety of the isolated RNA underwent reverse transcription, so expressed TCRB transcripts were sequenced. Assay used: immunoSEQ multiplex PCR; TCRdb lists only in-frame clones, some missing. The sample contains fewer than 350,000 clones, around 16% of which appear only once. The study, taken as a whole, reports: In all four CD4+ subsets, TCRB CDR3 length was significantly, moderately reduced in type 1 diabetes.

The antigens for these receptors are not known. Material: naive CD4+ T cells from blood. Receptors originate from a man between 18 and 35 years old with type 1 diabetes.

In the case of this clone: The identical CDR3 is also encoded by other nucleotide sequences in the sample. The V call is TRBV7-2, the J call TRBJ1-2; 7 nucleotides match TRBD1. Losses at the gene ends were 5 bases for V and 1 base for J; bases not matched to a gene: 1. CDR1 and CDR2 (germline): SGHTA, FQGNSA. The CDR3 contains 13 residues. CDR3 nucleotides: TGTGCCAGCAGCCGGGACAGTAACTATGGCTACACCTTC. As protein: CASSRDSNYGYTF.

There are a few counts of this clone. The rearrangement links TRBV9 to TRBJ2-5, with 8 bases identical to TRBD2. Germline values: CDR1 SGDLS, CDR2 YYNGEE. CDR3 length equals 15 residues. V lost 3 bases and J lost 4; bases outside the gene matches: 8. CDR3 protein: CASSGGTRGAETQYF. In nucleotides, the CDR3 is TGTGCCAGCAGCGGAGGGACTAGAGGGGCAGAGACCCAGTACTTC.

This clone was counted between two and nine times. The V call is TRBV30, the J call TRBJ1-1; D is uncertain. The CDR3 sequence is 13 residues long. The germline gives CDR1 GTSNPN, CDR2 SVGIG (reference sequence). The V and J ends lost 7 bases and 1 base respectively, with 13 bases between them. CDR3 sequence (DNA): TGTGCCTTAGAACAGAATCCGAACACTGAAGCTTTCTTT. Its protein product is CALEQNPNTEAFF.

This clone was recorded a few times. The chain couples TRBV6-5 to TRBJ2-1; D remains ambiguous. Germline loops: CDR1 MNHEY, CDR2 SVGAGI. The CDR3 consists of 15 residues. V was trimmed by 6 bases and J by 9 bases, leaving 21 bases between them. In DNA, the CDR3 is TGTGCCAGCAGCCTCGTGGTCTCTTTCCACGGTGAGCAGTTCTTC. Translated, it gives CASSLVVSFHGEQFF.

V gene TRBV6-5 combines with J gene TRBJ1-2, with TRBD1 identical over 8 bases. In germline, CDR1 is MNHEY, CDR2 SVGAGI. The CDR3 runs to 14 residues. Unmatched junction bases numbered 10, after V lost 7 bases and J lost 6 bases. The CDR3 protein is CASTGGSPLHGYTF. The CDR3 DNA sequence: TGTGCCAGCACAGGGGGCTCCCCTCTACATGGCTACACCTTC.

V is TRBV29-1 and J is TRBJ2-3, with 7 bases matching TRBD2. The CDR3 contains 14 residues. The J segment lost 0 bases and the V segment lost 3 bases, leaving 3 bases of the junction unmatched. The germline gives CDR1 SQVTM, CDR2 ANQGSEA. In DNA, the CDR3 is TGCAGCGTTGAGTGGGGGGGTAGCACAGATACGCAGTATTTT. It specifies CSVEWGGSTDTQYF.

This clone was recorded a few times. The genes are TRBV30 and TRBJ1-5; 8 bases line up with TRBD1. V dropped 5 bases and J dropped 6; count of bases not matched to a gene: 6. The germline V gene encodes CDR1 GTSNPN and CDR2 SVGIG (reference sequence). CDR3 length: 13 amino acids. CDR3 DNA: TGTGCCTGGTCGACAGGGGTGGTTCAGCCCCAGCATTTT. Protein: CAWSTGVVQPQHF.

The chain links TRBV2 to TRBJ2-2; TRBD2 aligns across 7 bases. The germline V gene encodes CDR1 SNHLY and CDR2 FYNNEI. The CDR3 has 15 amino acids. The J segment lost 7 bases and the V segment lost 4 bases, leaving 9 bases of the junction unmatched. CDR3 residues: CASSVEGTTIGELFF. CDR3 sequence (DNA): TGTGCCAGCAGTGTGGAAGGGACTACAATCGGGGAGCTGTTTTTT.

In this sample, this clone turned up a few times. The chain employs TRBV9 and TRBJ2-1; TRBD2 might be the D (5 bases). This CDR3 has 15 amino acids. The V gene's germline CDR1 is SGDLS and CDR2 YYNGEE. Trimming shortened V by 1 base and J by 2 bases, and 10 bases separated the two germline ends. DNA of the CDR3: TGTGCCAGCAGCGTATGGGAGAACACCTACAATGAGCAGTTCTTC. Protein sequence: CASSVWENTYNEQFF.

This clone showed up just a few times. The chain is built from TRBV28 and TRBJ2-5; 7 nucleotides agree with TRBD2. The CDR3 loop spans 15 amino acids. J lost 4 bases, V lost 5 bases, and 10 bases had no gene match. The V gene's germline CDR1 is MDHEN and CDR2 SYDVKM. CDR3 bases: TGTGCCAGCAGTCCTTGGGAGGGAAAGTTAGAGACCCAGTACTTC. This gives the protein CASSPWEGKLETQYF. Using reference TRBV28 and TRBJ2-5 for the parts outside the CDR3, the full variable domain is DVKVTQSSRYLVKRTGEKVFLECVQDMDHENMFWYRQDPGLGLRLIYFSYDVKMKEKGDIPEGYSVSREKKERFSLILESASTNQTSMYLCASSPWEGKLETQYFGPGTRLLVL.

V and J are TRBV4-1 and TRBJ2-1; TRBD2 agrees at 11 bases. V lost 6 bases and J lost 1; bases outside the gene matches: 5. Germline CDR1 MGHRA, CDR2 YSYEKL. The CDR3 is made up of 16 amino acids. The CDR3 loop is CASSPGTSGSYNEQFF. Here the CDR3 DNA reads TGCGCCAGCAGTCCTGGGACTAGCGGTTCCTACAATGAGCAGTTCTTC.

The CDR3 here is CASRGEGGTSYNEQFF. The CDR3 nucleotides are TGTGCCAGCAGGGGAGAGGGGGGGACCTCCTACAATGAGCAGTTCTTC. This chain connects TRBV6-6 to TRBJ2-1; tentatively, D is TRBD2 (7 bases). Trimming pared 6 bases from V and 0 bases from J, leaving 15 bases between. There are 16 residues in the CDR3. CDR1 is MNHNY and CDR2 is SVGAGI in the germline V gene (reference sequence).

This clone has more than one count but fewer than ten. CDR3 sequence reads: CASSLIGTADNEQFF. The CDR3 DNA follows: TGTGCCAGCAGCTTAATCGGGACAGCCGACAATGAGCAGTTCTTC. V is TRBV7-7 and J is TRBJ2-1; TRBD1 agrees at 7 bases. The CDR3 is made up of 15 amino acids. With 2 bases clipped from V and 5 bases from J, the junction kept 6 bases outside the gene matches. CDR1 SSHAT and CDR2 FNYEAQ come from the germline V gene (reference sequence).

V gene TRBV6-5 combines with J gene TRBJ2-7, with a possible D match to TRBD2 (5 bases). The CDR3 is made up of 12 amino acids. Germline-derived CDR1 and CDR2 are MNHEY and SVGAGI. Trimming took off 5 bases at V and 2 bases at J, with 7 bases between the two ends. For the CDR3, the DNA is TGTGCCAGCAGTCCCGGGACCTACGAGCAGTACTTC. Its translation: CASSPGTYEQYF.

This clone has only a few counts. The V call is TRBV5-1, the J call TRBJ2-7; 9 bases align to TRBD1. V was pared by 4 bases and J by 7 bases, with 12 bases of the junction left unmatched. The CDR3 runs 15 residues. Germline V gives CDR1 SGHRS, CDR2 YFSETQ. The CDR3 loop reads CASSPTGTGMEEQYF. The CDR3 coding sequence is TGCGCCAGCAGCCCGACGGGGACAGGGATGGAGGAGCAGTACTTC.

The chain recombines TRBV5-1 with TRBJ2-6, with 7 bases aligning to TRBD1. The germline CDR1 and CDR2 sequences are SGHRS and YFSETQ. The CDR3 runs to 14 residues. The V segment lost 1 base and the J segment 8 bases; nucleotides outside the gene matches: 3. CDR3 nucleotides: TGCGCCAGCAGCTTGACAGGGGTGACCAACGTCCTGACTTTC. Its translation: CASSLTGVTNVLTF.

This chain's CDR3 is CASSLLSSAKNIQYF. CDR3 bases: TGTGCCAGCAGTTTATTGTCCTCTGCCAAAAACATTCAGTACTTC. The rearrangement links TRBV27 to TRBJ2-4; D gene uncertain. Germline CDR1 is MNHEY and CDR2 is SMNVEV (reference sequence). The CDR3 spans 15 residues. The germline V and J ends were trimmed by 1 base and 1 base, with 8 bases remaining between them.

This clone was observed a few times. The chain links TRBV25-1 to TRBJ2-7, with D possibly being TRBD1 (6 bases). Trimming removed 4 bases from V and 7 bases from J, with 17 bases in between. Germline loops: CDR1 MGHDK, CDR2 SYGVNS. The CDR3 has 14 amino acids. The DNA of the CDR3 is TGTGCCAGCAGTGCGAGGACAGCCGGGTGGGAGCAGTACTTC. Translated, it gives CASSARTAGWEQYF.

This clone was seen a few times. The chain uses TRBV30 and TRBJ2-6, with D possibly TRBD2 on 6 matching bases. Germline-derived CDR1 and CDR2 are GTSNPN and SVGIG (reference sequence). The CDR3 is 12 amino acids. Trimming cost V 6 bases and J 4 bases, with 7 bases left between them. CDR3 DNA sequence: TGTGCCTGTGCGGGGGGGGCCAACGTCCTGACTTTC. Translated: CACAGGANVLTF.